The clone carrying this TCR beta chain was recorded a few times. V shed 0 bases, J shed 1 base, and the junction held 9 bases outside the gene matches. Germline values: CDR1 DFQATT, CDR2 SNEGSKA (reference sequence). CDR3 length: 17 amino acids. The sample originates from a study of T cells in Graves' hyperthyroidism and ophthalmopathy. Template material for amplifying TCR beta CDR3 regions consisted of RNA transcripts. HTBI primers were the set used in a first-round RT-PCR of the TCR CDR3. Each CDR3 protein gets one entry after TCRdb re-called the multiplex PCR reads with MiXCR. The table has around 600,000 distinct CDR3 sequences, roughly 14% seen once.

The J gene is TRBJ2-3, the V gene TRBV20-1; 8 bases agree with TRBD2. This clonotype was sampled from a woman aged 25-40 years with Graves' hyperthyroidism. Sequenced sample: blood. This CDR3 reads CSARDPSGSIRTDTQYF. CDR3 nucleotide sequence: TGCAGTGCTAGAGACCCAAGCGGGAGTATTCGCACAGATACGCAGTATTTT.